A selection of T cell receptor beta chains follows, all from one sample in a study of CXCR3-negative and CXCR3-positive naive CD8 T cells. TCRdb re-called the 5' RACE reads and gives one entry per CDR3 protein, without DNA. The sample's table shows more than 70,000 distinct CDR3 sequences. The sample was naive CXCR3+ CD8+ T cells from blood. These receptor sequences come from a human donor in good health. Some clones in this sample may be carry-over from other donors' samples. CDR3s include the opening cysteine and the closing phenylalanine or tryptophan. The order of the fields is J gene, V gene, CDR3 protein.

TRBJ2-4,TRBV20-1,CSAFRGPESRDIQYF
TRBJ1-1,TRBV18,CASSPQGPLNTEAFF
TRBJ2-7,TRBV7-8,CASSLEAGFDEQYF
TRBJ2-1,TRBV7-2,CASSLASRVGLAEGDEQSF
TRBJ1-1,TRBV5-1,CASSLGQGMAEAFF
TRBJ2-5,TRBV29-1,CSVEGLMVSSYQETQYF
TRBJ1-5,TRBV7-6,CASSPEAFDHPQHF
TRBJ1-4,TRBV10-3,CAISEPDSGEREKLFF
TRBJ2-7,TRBV29-1,CSVEGTDSSYEQYF
TRBJ2-1,TRBV14,CASSQGGGSYEQFF
TRBJ2-5,TRBV11-1,CASSLDLVGNQETQYF
TRBJ2-1,TRBV7-2,CASRPPGTSYNEQFF
TRBJ1-1,TRBV14,CASSQEAFTGGFGAFF
TRBJ1-6,TRBV6-1,CASEQGEVSPLHF
TRBJ2-7,TRBV11-2,CASSGLSLAGLSYEQYF
TRBJ2-3,TRBV5-1,CASSLGLSDTQYF
TRBJ2-3,TRBV29-1,CSVWVETGVDTQYF
TRBJ2-7,TRBV14,CASSQDVGRVYEQYF
TRBJ2-7,TRBV7-2,CASSGAGTSAYEQYF
TRBJ2-7,TRBV21-1,CASSVQNQVPLLREQYF
TRBJ1-1,TRBV27,CASSYQGPNTEAFF
TRBJ2-3,TRBV4-3,CASSQRRPTDTQYF
TRBJ2-2,TRBV6-5,CASSPTPGRMPTGELFF
TRBJ2-1,TRBV27,CASSSVTGNLPDEQFF
TRBJ2-1,TRBV6-6,CASGQLDIGNEQFF
TRBJ2-7,TRBV12-5,CASGPSGATYEQYF
TRBJ1-5,TRBV6-2/TRBV6-3,CASSYPTTRSNQPQHF
TRBJ2-2,TRBV13,CASSFTQSNTGELFF
TRBJ2-7,TRBV4-1,CASSQEESGEQYF
TRBJ2-1,TRBV5-5,CASSRGRGDDEQFF
TRBJ2-1,TRBV6-2/TRBV6-3,CASRGEGRYNEQFF
TRBJ2-3,TRBV11-2,CASRDNSWDRVNTDTQYF
TRBJ1-2,TRBV29-1,CSVGEGNYGYTF
TRBJ2-5,TRBV28,CASSFSSGGGQETQYF
TRBJ1-5,TRBV7-9,CASSLGGGNQPQHF